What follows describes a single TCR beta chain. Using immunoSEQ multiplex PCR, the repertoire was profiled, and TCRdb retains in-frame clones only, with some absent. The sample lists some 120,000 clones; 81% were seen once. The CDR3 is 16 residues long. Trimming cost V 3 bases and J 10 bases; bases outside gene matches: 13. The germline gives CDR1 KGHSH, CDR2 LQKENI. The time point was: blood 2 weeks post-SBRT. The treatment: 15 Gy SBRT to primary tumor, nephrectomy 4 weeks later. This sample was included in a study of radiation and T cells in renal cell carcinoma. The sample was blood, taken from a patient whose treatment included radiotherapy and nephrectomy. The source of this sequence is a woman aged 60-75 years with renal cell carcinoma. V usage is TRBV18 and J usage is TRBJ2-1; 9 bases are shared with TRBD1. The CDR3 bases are TGTGCCAGCTCACCCATCACCGGGACAGGGTCGGGAGAGCAGTTCTTC. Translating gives CASSPITGTGSGEQFF.